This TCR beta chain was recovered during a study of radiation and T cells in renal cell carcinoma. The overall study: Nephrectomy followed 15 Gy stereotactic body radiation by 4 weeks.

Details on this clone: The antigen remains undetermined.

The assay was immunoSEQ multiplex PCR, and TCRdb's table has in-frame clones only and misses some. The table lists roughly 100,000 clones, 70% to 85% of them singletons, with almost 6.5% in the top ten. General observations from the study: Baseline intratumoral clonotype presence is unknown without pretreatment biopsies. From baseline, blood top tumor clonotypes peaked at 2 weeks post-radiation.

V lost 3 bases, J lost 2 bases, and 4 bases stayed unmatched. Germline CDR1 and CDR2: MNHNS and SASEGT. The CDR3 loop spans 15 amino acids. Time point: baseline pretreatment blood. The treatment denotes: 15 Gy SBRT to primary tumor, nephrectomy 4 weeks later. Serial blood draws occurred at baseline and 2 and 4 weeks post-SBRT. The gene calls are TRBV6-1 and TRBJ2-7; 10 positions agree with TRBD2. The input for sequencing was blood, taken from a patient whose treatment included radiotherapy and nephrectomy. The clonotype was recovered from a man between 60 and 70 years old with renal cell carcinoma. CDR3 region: CASSDGLAETYEQYF. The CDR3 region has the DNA TGTGCCAGCAGTGACGGACTAGCGGAAACCTACGAGCAGTACTTC.